The 32 T cell receptor beta chains in this list originate from one sample, sequenced in a study of PD-1 blockade in classical Hodgkin lymphoma (dated by TCRdb to about 2020). Library preparation was by the immunoSEQ multiplex PCR assay. The table comes from immuneACCESS by way of TCRdb, which keeps in-frame sequences with V and J called. Part of the clones is missing from these tables; in studies checked, under half for an unresolved V gene and the rest for unknown reasons. This sample holds some 6,900 clones; over 60% were observed only once. Together, the top ten hold around 42% of the sample. The time point tag for this specimen amounts to: cycle 2 day 1 (C2D1) of nivolumab. Every trial patient had relapsed following autologous stem cell transplantation, and prior brentuximab vedotin exposure was what differed among cohorts A, B and C. This sample comprised peripheral blood mononuclear cells (PBMCs), obtained before the second cycle of nivolumab. The receptor set was obtained from a human donor with classical Hodgkin lymphoma.

Only a few counts were recorded for this clone. This chain connects TRBV27 to TRBJ2-3; 10 nucleotides align to TRBD2. Trimming at V came to 4 bases and at J to 7 bases, leaving 5 bases not matched to a gene. The germline V gene has CDR1 MNHEY and CDR2 SMNVEV (reference sequence). This CDR3 is built from 14 residues. The CDR3 nucleotides read TGTGCCAGCAGTTGGGGGACTAGCGCGTATACGCAGTATTTT. Translation: CASSWGTSAYTQYF.

By share, this clone counts as medium-sized. This chain uses TRBV6-5 with TRBJ2-7; D is unclear. The CDR3 spans 15 residues. V lost 7 bases, J lost 0 bases, and 16 bases lay in between. Germline lookup yields CDR1 MNHEY and CDR2 SVGAGI. The CDR3 protein is CASKFRRTDSYEQYF. CDR3 nucleotides: TGTGCCAGCAAATTTCGCCGGACGGACTCCTACGAGCAGTACTTC.

V is TRBV5-1 and J is TRBJ1-1; D is ambiguous. In germline, CDR1 is SGHRS, CDR2 YFSETQ. Trimming removed 1 base at V and 0 bases at J, with 16 bases between. The CDR3 contains 17 residues. The chain's CDR3 is CASSLFLGRSLNTEAFF. As DNA, the CDR3 is TGCGCCAGCAGCTTGTTCTTGGGGAGGTCCTTGAACACTGAAGCTTTCTTT.

This chain uses TRBV6-6 with TRBJ2-1; D is possibly TRBD2 (6 bases). From germline, CDR1 is MNHNY and CDR2 SVGAGI (reference sequence). V lost 2 bases to trimming and J lost 8 bases, with 16 bases between them. CDR3 size: 15 residues. The DNA of the CDR3 is TGTGCCAGCAGTTACGGGAGCCGGGAGAGGGATGAGCAGTTCTTC. This codes for CASSYGSRERDEQFF.

This clone was recorded a few times. This chain joins TRBV4-3 and TRBJ2-7; either TRBD1 or TRBD2 may supply D (5 bases each). This CDR3 spans 15 amino acids. Germline CDR1 and CDR2: LGHNA and YSLEER. Trimming pared 0 bases from V and 7 bases from J, leaving 16 bases between. CDR3 residues: CASSQDRGGLREQYF. CDR3 in DNA: TGCGCCAGCAGCCAAGATCGGGGCGGGCTCCGTGAGCAGTACTTC.

The J gene is TRBJ1-6, the V gene TRBV7-2, with D uncertain. The V gene's germline CDR1 is SGHTA and CDR2 FQGNSA. The CDR3 contains 13 residues. V shed 5 bases and J shed 13 bases, with 15 bases lying between them. The CDR3 reads CASSPGPLRPLHF. CDR3 coding DNA: TGTGCCAGCAGCCCCGGACCCTTACGGCCCCTCCACTTT.

Worth noting for this clone: A read error is the likely source, as a far larger clone sits one nucleotide away. This chain joins TRBV5-4 and TRBJ1-2, with 7 positions matching TRBD1. The germline gives CDR1 SGHNT, CDR2 YYREEE (reference sequence). There are 15 residues in the CDR3. The CDR3, as DNA: TGTGCCAGCAGGTTGGGGGAAGGGGGCGCCTATGGCTACACCTTC. Its translation: CASRLGEGGAYGYTF.

V gene TRBV19 combines with J gene TRBJ2-7; perhaps TRBD1 as D (5 bases). Germline assignment: CDR1 LNHDA and CDR2 SQIVND (reference sequence). CDR3 size: 13 residues. Trimming removed 5 bases at V and 3 bases at J, with 11 bases between. The CDR3 loop is CASSAGQGYEQYF. CDR3 sequence (DNA): TGTGCCAGTAGTGCTGGACAAGGCTACGAGCAGTACTTC.

The chain carries TRBV12-5 and TRBJ2-2; 11 nucleotides align to TRBD2. This CDR3 is built from 18 residues. CDR1 and CDR2 (germline): LGHNT, FRNRAP. The V gene end was trimmed by 1 base and the J gene end by 4 bases; junction bases not matched to a gene: 8. The CDR3 spells CASGLAKLAGVFTGELFF. Here the CDR3 DNA reads TGTGCTAGTGGTTTGGCCAAACTAGCGGGAGTATTCACCGGGGAGCTGTTTTTT.

The chain has TRBV4-2 and TRBJ2-2; a weak D match, TRBD2 (5 bases). The V and J ends lost 3 bases and 4 bases respectively, with 9 bases between them. This CDR3 comprises 14 residues. Germline V gene sequence: CDR1 LGHNA, CDR2 YNFKEQ. For the CDR3, the DNA is TGTGCCAGCAGCCAGGGTCGGGGCACCGGGGAGCTGTTTTTT. Translating gives CASSQGRGTGELFF.

The chain uses TRBV18 and TRBJ2-7, with 13 positions matching TRBD2. This CDR3 is built from 15 residues. V was pared by 3 bases and J by 6 bases, with 5 bases of the junction left unmatched. Germline V gives CDR1 KGHSH, CDR2 LQKENI. CDR3 sequence reads: CASSPRTSGSSEQYF. The CDR3 DNA is TGTGCCAGCTCACCCCGGACTAGCGGGAGTTCCGAGCAGTACTTC.

In this sample, this clone turned up a few times. The chain is built from TRBV27 and TRBJ1-1; TRBD1 might be the D (6 bases). Trimming left V 2 bases short and J 3 bases short, with 10 bases between. Germline CDR1 MNHEY, CDR2 SMNVEV (reference sequence). This CDR3 has 14 amino acids. Here the CDR3 reads CASSLVGGHTEAFF. The DNA of the CDR3 is TGTGCCAGCAGTTTAGTTGGGGGGCACACTGAAGCTTTCTTT.

V usage is TRBV5-6 and J usage is TRBJ1-5, with unresolved D. The CDR3 totals 13 residues. The germline gives CDR1 SGHDT, CDR2 YYEEEE. With 4 bases removed from V and 5 bases from J, the gap between germline ends came to 10 bases. The CDR3 DNA follows: TGTGCCAGCAGCCCCGCTGGAGATCAGCCCCAGCATTTT. Protein product: CASSPAGDQPQHF.

This clone was seen only a few times. The chain uses TRBV13 and TRBJ2-5, with a tentative D call TRBD2 (6 bases). Trimming cost V 2 bases and J 5 bases, with 12 bases left between them. The germline V gene has CDR1 PRHDT and CDR2 FYEKMQ (reference sequence). The CDR3 contains 14 residues. CDR3 region: CASSLIGEAETQYF. DNA for the CDR3: TGTGCCAGCAGCTTAATCGGGGAGGCCGAGACCCAGTACTTC.

This clone has just a few counts. The chain has TRBV28 and TRBJ2-1; 7 positions agree with TRBD2. J was trimmed by 8 bases and V by 11 bases; bases with no gene match: 15. The CDR3 totals 14 residues. The germline CDR1 and CDR2 sequences are MDHEN and SYDVKM. The CDR3 coding sequence is TGTGCCGAAAAGGGAGGGCAGGGTAACTATGAGCAGTTCTTC. This sequence encodes CAEKGGQGNYEQFF. Full variable domain (rest looked up from reference TRBV28 and TRBJ2-1): DVKVTQSSRYLVKRTGEKVFLECVQDMDHENMFWYRQDPGLGLRLIYFSYDVKMKEKGDIPEGYSVSREKKERFSLILESASTNQTSMYLCAEKGGQGNYEQFFGPGTRLTVL.

The genes are TRBV7-2 and TRBJ1-1, with D hard to call. The CDR3 has 13 amino acids. Trimming stripped 8 bases from V and 1 base from J, with 11 bases between. From germline, CDR1 is SGHTA and CDR2 FQGNSA. CDR3 protein: CASAGVANTEAFF. CDR3 nucleotide sequence: TGTGCCAGCGCCGGGGTCGCGAACACTGAAGCTTTCTTT. Variable domain in full (rest from reference TRBV7-2 and TRBJ1-1): GAGVSQSPSNKVTEKGKDVELRCDPISGHTALYWYRQSLGQGLEFLIYFQGNSAPDKSGLPSDRFSAERTGGSVSTLTIQRTQQEDSAVYLCASAGVANTEAFFGQGTRLTVV.

This sequence joins TRBV6-1 and TRBJ2-7, with no clear D. Trimming took 7 bases from V and 7 from J, leaving 14 bases between them. CDR3 length equals 12 residues. Germline assignment: CDR1 MNHNS and CDR2 SASEGT. CDR3 sequence reads: CASIPITSEQYF. CDR3 sequence (DNA): TGTGCCAGCATCCCCATTACGAGTGAGCAGTACTTC.

The chain combines TRBV28 with TRBJ2-2, with TRBD2 matching 8 bases. The V gene's germline CDR1 is MDHEN and CDR2 SYDVKM. This CDR3 has 15 amino acids. J gave up 0 bases and V 3 bases, and 0 bases lay outside the gene matches. CDR3 sequence (DNA): TGTGCCAGCAGTTTGGGACTAGCGAACACCGGGGAGCTGTTTTTT. Its translation: CASSLGLANTGELFF.

This chain joins TRBV5-4 and TRBJ2-3, with 11 bases matching TRBD2. Germline trimming cut 4 bases from V and 5 bases from J; bases unmatched to any gene: 9. This CDR3 contains 16 residues. Looked up from germline, CDR1 is SGHNT and CDR2 is YYREEE (reference sequence). CDR3 DNA sequence: TGTGCCAGCAGCGGGGAACTAGCGGGAGAGGTAGATACGCAGTATTTT. Protein: CASSGELAGEVDTQYF.

V and J are TRBV5-1 and TRBJ1-2; 8 nucleotides line up with TRBD1. Germline CDR1 and CDR2: SGHRS and YFSETQ. The CDR3 totals 15 residues. The junction had 7 bases not matched to a gene; V was cut back by 0 bases and J by 6 bases. CDR3: CASSLEATGDNGYTF. The CDR3 DNA reads TGCGCCAGCAGCTTGGAAGCGACAGGGGATAATGGCTACACCTTC. Full variable domain (rest looked up from reference TRBV5-1 and TRBJ1-2): KAGVTQTPRYLIKTRGQQVTLSCSPISGHRSVSWYQQTPGQGLQFLFEYFSETQRNKGNFPGRFSGRQFSNSRSEMNVSTLELGDSALYLCASSLEATGDNGYTFGSGTRLTVV.

The V call is TRBV7-9, the J call TRBJ2-7; a possible D gene is TRBD2 (6 bases). Trimming took off 7 bases at V and 3 bases at J, with 7 bases between the two ends. CDR1 and CDR2 from the germline V gene are SEHNR and FQNEAQ (reference sequence). The CDR3 length is 11 residues. Here the CDR3 DNA reads TGTGCCAGCACGGGAGACTACGAGCAGTACTTC. Encoded protein: CASTGDYEQYF.

The V gene is TRBV28, the J gene TRBJ2-3; 13 bases match TRBD2. Germline values: CDR1 MDHEN, CDR2 SYDVKM. The ends lost 5 bases at V and 2 bases at J; junction bases unmatched: 16. CDR3 length equals 20 residues. The CDR3 nucleotides are TGTGCCAGCAGTGCTAATACCGGGACTAGCGGGACCTCTTACACAGATACGCAGTATTTT. Translated: CASSANTGTSGTSYTDTQYF. Based on the CDR3 plus reference TRBV28 and TRBJ2-3, the full variable domain is DVKVTQSSRYLVKRTGEKVFLECVQDMDHENMFWYRQDPGLGLRLIYFSYDVKMKEKGDIPEGYSVSREKKERFSLILESASTNQTSMYLCASSANTGTSGTSYTDTQYFGPGTRLTVL.

The chain combines TRBV5-4 with TRBJ2-7, with TRBD2 matching over 9 bases. V lost 4 bases, J lost 5 bases, and 7 bases stayed unmatched. The CDR3 has 14 residues. The V gene's germline CDR1 is SGHNT and CDR2 YYREEE (reference sequence). The CDR3 spells CASSEREEFHEQYF. The CDR3 DNA is TGTGCCAGCAGCGAGCGGGAGGAGTTCCACGAGCAGTACTTC. The variable domain in full, completed from reference TRBV5-4 and TRBJ2-7, reads ETGVTQSPTHLIKTRGQQVTLRCSSQSGHNTVSWYQQALGQGPQFIFQYYREEENGRGNFPPRFSGLQFPNYSSELNVNALELDDSALYLCASSEREEFHEQYFGPGTRLTVT.

This clone was recorded only once. The chain carries TRBV11-2 and TRBJ1-1, with D hard to call. This CDR3 is built from 14 residues. Trimming pared 3 bases from V and 2 bases from J, leaving 10 bases between. Germline V lookup: CDR1 SGHAT, CDR2 FQNNGV. CDR3 loop: CASSFDISNTEAFF. In DNA form, the CDR3 reads TGTGCCAGCAGCTTCGACATCTCAAACACTGAAGCTTTCTTT. The full variable domain, in which reference TRBV11-2 and TRBJ1-1 provide the parts outside the CDR3, is EAGVAQSPRYKIIEKRQSVAFWCNPISGHATLYWYQQILGQGPKLLIQFQNNGVVDDSQLPKDRFSAERLKGVDSTLKIQPAKLEDSAVYLCASSFDISNTEAFFGQGTRLTVV.

This clone has a handful of counts. This chain joins TRBV19 and TRBJ2-1; a possible D gene is TRBD2 (6 bases). The CDR3 spans 16 residues. V lost 1 base to trimming and J lost 4 bases, with 14 bases between them. Germline loops: CDR1 LNHDA, CDR2 SQIVND (reference sequence). The CDR3 DNA is TGTGCCAGTAGTATAGGGGCCGAGCGGGTTTACAATGAGCAGTTCTTC. It translates to CASSIGAERVYNEQFF.

This clone is categorized as medium-sized. J is TRBJ1-1 and V is TRBV9; D is ambiguous. V was clipped by 0 bases and J by 1 base, with 4 bases between them. This CDR3 is 13 amino acids long. The germline V gene has CDR1 SGDLS and CDR2 YYNGEE. CDR3 nucleotide sequence: TGTGCCAGCAGCGTAGCCGGGAACACTGAAGCTTTCTTT. Protein: CASSVAGNTEAFF.

CDR3 sequence (DNA): TGTGCCAGCAGCTTGGGACAGCTGAATCAGCCCCAGCATTTT. This codes for CASSLGQLNQPQHF. The V gene is TRBV5-6, the J gene TRBJ1-5; TRBD1 is a possible D gene (5 bases). CDR1 SGHDT and CDR2 YYEEEE come from the germline V gene. V gave up 0 bases and J gave up 4 bases, with 8 bases separating them. The CDR3 is made up of 14 amino acids.

This clone has a handful of counts. A read error may account for a junction end that differs from germline. The chain links TRBV5-4 to TRBJ2-5; D is possibly TRBD1 (5 bases). The CDR3 sequence is 12 residues long. Germline values: CDR1 SGHNT, CDR2 YYREEE (reference sequence). The CDR3 loop is CASSLGQGETDF. The CDR3 region has the DNA TGTGCCAGCAGCTTGGGGCAGGGTGAGACGGACTTC.

The rearrangement joins TRBV5-4 to TRBJ2-7, with 7 positions matching TRBD1. The germline CDR1 and CDR2 sequences are SGHNT and YYREEE (reference sequence). The CDR3 length is 14 residues. The trim removed 2 bases at V and 1 base at J, leaving 3 bases unmatched. Here the CDR3 DNA reads TGTGCCAGCAGCTTTTGGGACAGATCCTACGAGCAGTACTTC. Protein sequence: CASSFWDRSYEQYF. Full variable domain (outside the CDR3, taken from reference TRBV5-4 and TRBJ2-7): ETGVTQSPTHLIKTRGQQVTLRCSSQSGHNTVSWYQQALGQGPQFIFQYYREEENGRGNFPPRFSGLQFPNYSSELNVNALELDDSALYLCASSFWDRSYEQYFGPGTRLTVT.

Written as DNA, the CDR3 is TGTGCCGGAGACACCTCTGGGGCCAACGTCCTGACTTTC. This gives the protein CAGDTSGANVLTF. The gene calls are TRBV7-2 and TRBJ2-6, with D hard to call. CDR1 and CDR2 (germline): SGHTA, FQGNSA. The CDR3 loop spans 13 amino acids. The V end was cut by 11 bases, the J end by 0 bases, with 8 bases between.

This clone has a single count. The V and J genes are TRBV9 and TRBJ2-3, with 7 bases lining up with TRBD2. Germline V gives CDR1 SGDLS, CDR2 YYNGEE. The CDR3 covers 14 residues. V lost 2 bases and J lost 1; bases outside the gene matches: 1. The DNA for the CDR3 is TGTGCCAGCAGCGTCACTAGCGGCACAGATACGCAGTATTTT. Translating it yields CASSVTSGTDTQYF.

The chain joins TRBV19 to TRBJ2-5; D is ambiguous. V gave up 1 base and J gave up 1 base, with 4 bases separating them. The V gene's germline CDR1 is LNHDA and CDR2 SQIVND (reference sequence). CDR3 length: 13 amino acids. This CDR3 is CASSIGRQETQYF. As DNA, the CDR3 is TGTGCCAGTAGTATAGGGCGCCAAGAGACCCAGTACTTC. Combining the CDR3 with reference TRBV19 and TRBJ2-5 gives the whole variable domain DGGITQSPKYLFRKEGQNVTLSCEQNLNHDAMYWYRQDPGQGLRLIYYSQIVNDFQKGDIAEGYSVSREKKESFPLTVTSAQKNPTAFYLCASSIGRQETQYFGPGTRLLVL.